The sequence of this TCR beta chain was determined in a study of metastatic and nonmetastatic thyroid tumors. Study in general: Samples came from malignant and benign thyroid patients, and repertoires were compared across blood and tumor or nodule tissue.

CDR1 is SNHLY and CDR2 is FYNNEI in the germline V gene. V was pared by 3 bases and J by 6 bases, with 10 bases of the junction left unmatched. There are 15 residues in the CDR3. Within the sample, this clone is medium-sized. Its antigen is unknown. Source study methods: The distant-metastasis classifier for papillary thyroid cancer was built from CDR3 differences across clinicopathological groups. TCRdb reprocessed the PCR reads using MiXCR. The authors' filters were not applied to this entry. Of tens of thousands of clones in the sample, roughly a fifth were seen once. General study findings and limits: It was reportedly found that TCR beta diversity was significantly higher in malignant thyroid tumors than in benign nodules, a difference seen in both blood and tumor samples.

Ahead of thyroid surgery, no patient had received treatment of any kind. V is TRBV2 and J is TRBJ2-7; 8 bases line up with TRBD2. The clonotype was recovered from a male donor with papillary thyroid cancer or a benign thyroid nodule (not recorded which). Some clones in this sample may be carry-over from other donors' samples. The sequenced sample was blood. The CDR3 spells CASSEGAGGLLEQYF. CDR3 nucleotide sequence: TGTGCCAGCAGTGAGGGGGCGGGAGGTCTTCTCGAGCAGTACTTC.